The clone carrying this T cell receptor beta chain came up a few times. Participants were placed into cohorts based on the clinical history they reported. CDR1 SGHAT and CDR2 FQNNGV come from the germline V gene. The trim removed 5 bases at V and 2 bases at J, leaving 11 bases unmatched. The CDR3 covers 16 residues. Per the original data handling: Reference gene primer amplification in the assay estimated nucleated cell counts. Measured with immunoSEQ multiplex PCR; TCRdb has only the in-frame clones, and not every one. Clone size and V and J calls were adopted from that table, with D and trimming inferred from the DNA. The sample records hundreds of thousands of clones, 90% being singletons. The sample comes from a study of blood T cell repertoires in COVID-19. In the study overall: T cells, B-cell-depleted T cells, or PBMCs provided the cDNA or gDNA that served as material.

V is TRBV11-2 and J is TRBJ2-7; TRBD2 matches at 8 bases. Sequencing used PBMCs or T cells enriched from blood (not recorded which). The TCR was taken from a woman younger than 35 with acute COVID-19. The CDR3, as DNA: TGTGCCAGCAGCGACCGCGGGAGGACGACCACCTACGAGCAGTACTTC. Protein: CASSDRGRTTTYEQYF. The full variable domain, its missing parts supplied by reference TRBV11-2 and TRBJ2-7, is EAGVAQSPRYKIIEKRQSVAFWCNPISGHATLYWYQQILGQGPKLLIQFQNNGVVDDSQLPKDRFSAERLKGVDSTLKIQPAKLEDSAVYLCASSDRGRTTTYEQYFGPGTRLTVT.